This T cell receptor beta chain was documented in a study of blood T cells in healthy people across ages. Study-wide results and limits: TCR beta diversity, measured per million T cells, fell in a roughly linear way with age. One million T cells yielded diversity estimates that were considered underestimates.

Trimming cost V 2 bases and J 3 bases; bases outside gene matches: 2. Germline V CDR1 and CDR2: SGHRS, YFSETQ. The CDR3 spans 14 residues. The sample holds a few counts of this clonotype. Its cognate antigen is unknown. Together with a sample-barcoded 5' primer, a J-beta primer mix was included in a second PCR lasting about 6 to 11 cycles. Through a template-switch adaptor with 12 random nucleotides, each cDNA molecule received a tag. TCRdb recomputed calls from the 5' RACE reads with MiXCR, one row per CDR3 protein. The sample lists 550,000 to 700,000 distinct CDR3 sequences, 25% to 30% occurring once.

This receptor was obtained from a woman in her 70s in good health. Sequencing was done on a sample of blood. The rearrangement links TRBV5-1 to TRBJ2-4; TRBD1 matches at 7 bases. The CDR3 DNA reads TGCGCCAGCAGCTTAGGGACAGACAAAAACATTCAGTACTTC. Residues: CASSLGTDKNIQYF.